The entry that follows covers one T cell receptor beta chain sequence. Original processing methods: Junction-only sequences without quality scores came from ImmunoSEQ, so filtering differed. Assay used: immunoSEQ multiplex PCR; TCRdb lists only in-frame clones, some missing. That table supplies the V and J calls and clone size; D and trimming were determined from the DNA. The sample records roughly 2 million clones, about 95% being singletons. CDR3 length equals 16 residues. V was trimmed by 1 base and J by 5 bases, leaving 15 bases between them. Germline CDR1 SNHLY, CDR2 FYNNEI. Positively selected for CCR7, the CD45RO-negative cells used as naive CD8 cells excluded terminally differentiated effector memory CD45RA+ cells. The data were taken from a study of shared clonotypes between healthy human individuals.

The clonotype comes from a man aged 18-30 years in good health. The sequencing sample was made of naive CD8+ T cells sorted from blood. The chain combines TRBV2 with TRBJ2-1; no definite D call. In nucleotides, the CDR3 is TGTGCCAGCAGTGAAGTGACGACCTTAGACCACAATGAGCAGTTCTTC. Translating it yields CASSEVTTLDHNEQFF.